This TCR beta chain was captured in a study of shared clonotypes between healthy human individuals. Generated by immunoSEQ multiplex PCR, the TCRdb table keeps only in-frame clones and is missing some. The data hold 100,000 or so clones, with about 63% observed a single time. J lost 8 bases, V lost 3 bases, and 5 bases had no gene match. The CDR3 consists of 13 residues. Germline CDR1 is SNHLY and CDR2 is FYNNEI. The sample holds a few counts of this clone. The specimen sequenced was memory CD8+ T cells sorted from blood. Subset indicated: CD45RO+ cells pooled with CCR7-negative TemRA cells. The chain has TRBV2 and TRBJ1-2; 8 bases align to TRBD1. This TCR was recovered from a woman aged 30 to 39 in good health. In nucleotides, the CDR3 is TGTGCCAGCAGTGAGGGGCAGGGGGCCGGCTACACCTTC. Translation: CASSEGQGAGYTF.